This record looks at one T cell receptor (beta chain) sequence and its context. Antigen unknown. Treatment indicated: approximately nine-day PBMC culture with coronavirus spike peptide pools or control peptides (ViraFEST assay). After expanding antigen-specific T cells with peptide pools, ViraFEST sequenced their TCRs. This record belongs to a study of vaccination and CD4 T cells after COVID-19. Study overall: Following dose two, a median around 65 days (range 14 to 241) passed before post-vaccine samples were taken.

Sequenced with the Oncomine TCR Beta short-read assay was DNA taken from cultured CD4+ T cells. TCRdb re-analysed the PCR reads in MiXCR, keeping a single row per CDR3 protein. The profile covers fewer than 20,000 distinct CDR3 sequences, with approximately 77% appearing a single time and roughly 9.6% taken by the ten largest. The CDR3 extends over 13 amino acids. Germline V CDR1 and CDR2: MRHNA, SNTAGT. Between the trimmed V and J ends, which lost 6 bases and 4 bases, there was a span of 7 bases. The sequence was collected from a human donor who received a COVID-19 vaccine. The sequencing here drew on CD4+ T cells from blood, cultured in vitro, taken after SARS-CoV-2 vaccination. The J gene is TRBJ1-6, the V gene TRBV6-4, with D possibly being TRBD1 (6 bases). The DNA of the CDR3 is TGTGCCAGCAGGCAGGGGTATAATTCACCCCTCCACTTT. Protein sequence: CASRQGYNSPLHF.